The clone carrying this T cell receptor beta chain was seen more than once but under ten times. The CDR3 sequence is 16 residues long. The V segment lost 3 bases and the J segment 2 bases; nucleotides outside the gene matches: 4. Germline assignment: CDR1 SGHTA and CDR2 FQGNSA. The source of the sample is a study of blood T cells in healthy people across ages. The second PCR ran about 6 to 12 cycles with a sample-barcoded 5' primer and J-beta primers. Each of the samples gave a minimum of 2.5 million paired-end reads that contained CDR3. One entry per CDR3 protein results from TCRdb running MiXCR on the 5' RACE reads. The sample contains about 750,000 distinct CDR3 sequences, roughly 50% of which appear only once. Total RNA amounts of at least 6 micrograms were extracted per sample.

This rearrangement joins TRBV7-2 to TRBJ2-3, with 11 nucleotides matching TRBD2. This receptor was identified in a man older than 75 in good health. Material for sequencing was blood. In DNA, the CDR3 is TGTGCCAGCAGCTTTGGGACTAGCGGTCTCACAGATACGCAGTATTTT. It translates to CASSFGTSGLTDTQYF.